This T cell receptor beta chain is drawn from a study of response to subunit inactivated influenza vaccine. General study findings and limits: Authors suggested that a seasonal influenza vaccination recruits few new T cells each time.

About this clonotype itself: The target antigen is unknown.

MiXCR, run by TCRdb on the RT-PCR reads, gives a single entry per CDR3 protein. The sample holds hundreds of thousands of distinct CDR3 sequences, less than 20% seen once. Sequenced material: PBMCs from blood, taken 12 days after vaccination. This clonotype was sampled from a man aged 45-60 years who received an inactivated influenza vaccine.

CDR3 in amino acids: CASSPEGGPRETQYF. In DNA form, the CDR3 reads TGTGCCAGCAGCCCCGAAGGGGGCCCGAGGGAGACCCAGTACTTC. This rearrangement joins TRBV4-2 to TRBJ2-5; 7 nucleotides agree with TRBD1. CDR3 length: 15 residues. Germline trimming cut 4 bases from V and 5 bases from J; bases unmatched to any gene: 10. Germline values: CDR1 LGHNA, CDR2 YNFKEQ.